The clone carrying this TCR beta chain was counted many times. The ends were cut back, 3 bases at V and 1 base at J, with 6 bases in the middle. Germline V CDR1 and CDR2: SGHTA, FQGTGA. This CDR3 has 13 residues. This record belongs to a study of T cell repertoires in cytomegalovirus infection. Using its own MiXCR run on the reads, TCRdb lists one record per CDR3 protein. Altogether some 150,000 distinct CDR3 sequences are present, 5.5% to 7% being singletons, with the ten largest covering approximately 18%. The TCR comes from a human donor in good health (CMV status not recorded). Some clones in this sample may be carry-over from other donors' samples. The source material was PBMCs. V gene TRBV7-3 combines with J gene TRBJ1-1; D call uncertain. Here the CDR3 reads CASSFNTNTEAFF. The CDR3 DNA sequence: TGTGCCAGCAGCTTCAATACGAACACTGAAGCTTTCTTT. The full variable domain, in which reference TRBV7-3 and TRBJ1-1 provide the parts outside the CDR3, is GAGVSQTPSNKVTEKGKYVELRCDPISGHTALYWYRQSLGQGPEFLIYFQGTGAADDSGLPNDRFFAVRPEGSVSTLKIQRTERGDSAVYLCASSFNTNTEAFFGQGTRLTVV.